These T cell receptor beta chains were read from a single sample in a study of blood T cell repertoires in COVID-19. Data came from immunoSEQ multiplex PCR; TCRdb stores just in-frame clones and leaves some out. This table holds 220,000 or so clones, 85% to 90% found once. Input material: peripheral blood. Source of these receptors: a woman aged 45 to 65 with COVID-19, enrolled during active disease. CDR3s include the opening cysteine and the closing phenylalanine or tryptophan. Fields, in order: CDR3 DNA, CDR3 protein, clone size, V gene, J gene, D gene. A D gene is named only where the DNA matches it firmly. Some rows mark clone size as missing; the rest say once, few, many or name a class of expanded clone.

TGTGCCAGCAGCCTTGGACAGGGGGAAGAGACCCAGTACTTC,CASSLGQGEETQYF,.,TRBV3-1/TRBV3-2,TRBJ2-5,TRBD1
TGTGCCAGCAGACAGGGTAATGAGCAGTTCTTC,CASRQGNEQFF,.,TRBV12-3/TRBV12-4,TRBJ2-1,.
TGCGCCAGCAGCTTGAAGGGGGTCGGACACTCTGGAAACACCATATATTTT,CASSLKGVGHSGNTIYF,.,TRBV5-1,TRBJ1-3,.
TGTGCCAGCAGCTTAGGGGGGACAGGGGGCGTAAGCTATGGCTACACCTTC,CASSLGGTGGVSYGYTF,.,TRBV7-2,TRBJ1-2,TRBD1
TGTGCCAGCAGTGGGCAGGGGGTGGATCAGCCCCAGCATTTT,CASSGQGVDQPQHF,.,TRBV25-1,TRBJ1-5,TRBD1
TGTGCCAGCAGCACCGTCGGCACTGAAGCTTTCTTT,CASSTVGTEAFF,.,TRBV5-5,TRBJ1-1,.
TGTGCCAGCCCTGCACGGACAGGGAGTGAGCAGTTCTTC,CASPARTGSEQFF,.,TRBV2,TRBJ2-1,TRBD1
TGTGCCAGCGGATCACAGGCTACCCGCGGCGCAGATACGCAGTATTTT,CASGSQATRGADTQYF,.,TRBV11-2,TRBJ2-3,.
TGTGCCACCGCTGAGAGCAATCAGCCCCAGCATTTT,CATAESNQPQHF,.,TRBV15,TRBJ1-5,.
TGTGCCATCAGTCCTGGGGGACAGGGGTCAAGTGAGCAGTTCTTC,CAISPGGQGSSEQFF,.,TRBV10-3,TRBJ2-1,TRBD1
TGTGCCAGCAGCCAAGTGTGGGGAGACGAGCAGTACTTC,CASSQVWGDEQYF,.,TRBV3-1/TRBV3-2,TRBJ2-7,.
TGTGCCAGAAGCTTTTATAGTACAGGGATGAACACTGAAGCTTTCTTT,CARSFYSTGMNTEAFF,once,TRBV7-5,TRBJ1-1,.
TGTGCCAGCAGCTACACAGGGAACGTCTATGGCTACACCTTC,CASSYTGNVYGYTF,.,TRBV5-8,TRBJ1-2,.
TGTGCCTGGAGTGTAGGGGGCTCTGGAAACACCATATATTTT,CAWSVGGSGNTIYF,.,TRBV30,TRBJ1-3,.
TGTGCCAGTAGGCGTGGACTAGCGGGGGGGCATTCTAGGGATGAGCAGTTCTTC,CASRRGLAGGHSRDEQFF,.,TRBV19,TRBJ2-1,TRBD2
TGCGCCAGCAGCCTAGGACAGGGGGAAGACTACACCTTC,CASSLGQGEDYTF,.,TRBV5-1,TRBJ1-2,TRBD1
TGTGCCAGCAGCCTCGGGGGTAGCTCCTACAATGAGCAGTTCTTC,CASSLGGSSYNEQFF,.,TRBV3-1/TRBV3-2,TRBJ2-1,.
TGTGCCAGCAGCTCGCGGGGGACCTCCTACGAGCAGTACTTC,CASSSRGTSYEQYF,.,TRBV11-3,TRBJ2-7,TRBD2
TGTGCCAGCAGCGTATCGACAGGTCACTCCTACGAGCAGTACTTC,CASSVSTGHSYEQYF,.,TRBV9,TRBJ2-7,.
TGTGCCAGCAGTTTATCAGGGGTTTATTCTGAAGCTTTCTTT,CASSLSGVYSEAFF,.,TRBV27,TRBJ1-1,.
TGCGCCAGCAGCCCGGGGACAGGAAGCGGGGAGCTGTTTTTT,CASSPGTGSGELFF,.,TRBV4-1,TRBJ2-2,TRBD1
TGTGCCAGCAGTTACTCTTCATTCCCTGGGGCCAACGTCCTGACTTTC,CASSYSSFPGANVLTF,.,TRBV6-5,TRBJ2-6,.
TGCGCCAGCAGCTTGGGGCTCTCCCTAACGGGTACAAGCACTGAAGCTTTCTTT,CASSLGLSLTGTSTEAFF,.,TRBV5-1,TRBJ1-1,.
TGTGCCAGCAGTACACTACAGGGGGCCTGGAACAATGAGCAGTTCTTC,CASSTLQGAWNNEQFF,.,TRBV28,TRBJ2-1,TRBD1
TGTGCCAGTAGTATCCAAGCGGGGGGGCCGCATGAGCAGTTCTTC,CASSIQAGGPHEQFF,.,TRBV19,TRBJ2-1,TRBD2
TGTGCCAGTAGTATAGGCCCCTACCTTGGGACCCAGTACTTC,CASSIGPYLGTQYF,.,TRBV19,TRBJ2-5,.
TGTGCCAGTAGTATAGGCACTGCTTCGGGAGATACGCAGTATTTT,CASSIGTASGDTQYF,.,TRBV19,TRBJ2-3,.
TGTGCCAGTAGTATGGGGCAGCCCGTTGGCTACACCTTC,CASSMGQPVGYTF,once,TRBV19,TRBJ1-2,.
TGTGCCAGCAGCCCCTTGCGCTATGGCTACACCTTC,CASSPLRYGYTF,.,TRBV7-2,TRBJ1-2,.
TGTGCCAGCAGTCAGAGGGGGTTCGGGACTACTGGCACAGATACGCAGTATTTT,CASSQRGFGTTGTDTQYF,.,TRBV5-6,TRBJ2-3,.
TGCACCAGCAGCTGGACTAGTAACTTAGGGGAGCTGTTTTTT,CTSSWTSNLGELFF,.,TRBV1,TRBJ2-2,.
TGTGCCAGCAGCCGGGGACAGGTGAACACTGAAGCTTTCTTT,CASSRGQVNTEAFF,.,TRBV5-5,TRBJ1-1,TRBD1
TGTGCCAGTCACAATGGGAACACTGAAGCTTTCTTT,CASHNGNTEAFF,once,TRBV28,TRBJ1-1,.
TGTGCCAGCAGTGAAAGCCAGGGGGCCGACGAGCAGTACTTC,CASSESQGADEQYF,.,TRBV6-1,TRBJ2-7,TRBD1
TGCAGCGTTGCCCGGAGCAACGCCAACACTGAAGCTTTCTTT,CSVARSNANTEAFF,.,TRBV29-1,TRBJ1-1,.
TGTGCCAGCAGCTGGGTTAAACAGGGGGAGCAGTTCTTC,CASSWVKQGEQFF,.,TRBV7-9,TRBJ2-1,TRBD1
TGCGCCAGCAGCACCGGGACATCTCAGAACACTGAAGCTTTCTTT,CASSTGTSQNTEAFF,.,TRBV5-1,TRBJ1-1,.
TGTGCCATCAAAACAGGGATCTTAACGAACACTGAAGCTTTCTTT,CAIKTGILTNTEAFF,.,TRBV10-3,TRBJ1-1,.
TGTGCCAGCAGCCCCAGGGTTACCGGGGAGCTGTTTTTT,CASSPRVTGELFF,once,TRBV3-1/TRBV3-2,TRBJ2-2,.
TGTGCCAGCAGCTTAGCCGGGACTAGGGGTAACATTCAGTACTTC,CASSLAGTRGNIQYF,.,TRBV7-2,TRBJ2-4,TRBD2
TGCGCCAGCAGTGAGGACGGGGCCGGGGAGCTGTTTTTT,CASSEDGAGELFF,.,TRBV10-2,TRBJ2-2,.
TGTGCCAGCAGCGAGACAGGGAGGTATGGCTACACCTTC,CASSETGRYGYTF,.,TRBV27,TRBJ1-2,TRBD1
TGTGCCAGTAGTATCATCAGGGATGGTTCTGGAAACACCATATATTTT,CASSIIRDGSGNTIYF,.,TRBV19,TRBJ1-3,.
TGTGCCAGCAGCCCGGAGGGGGCGACTGAAGCTTTCTTT,CASSPEGATEAFF,once,TRBV5-4,TRBJ1-1,TRBD1
TGCGCCAGCAGCCAAGGGGAACAGGGGCACTATGGCTACACCTTC,CASSQGEQGHYGYTF,once,TRBV4-1,TRBJ1-2,TRBD1
TGTGCCAGCAAAGACACAGGGGGCCGGACCGGGGAGCTGTTTTTT,CASKDTGGRTGELFF,.,TRBV6-5,TRBJ2-2,TRBD1
TGCGCCAGCAGCTTGGAGGGGTCCCCCTATGGCTACACCTTC,CASSLEGSPYGYTF,once,TRBV5-1,TRBJ1-2,.
TGTGCCAGTAGTATACACGGGGAGCAGTTCTTC,CASSIHGEQFF,.,TRBV19,TRBJ2-1,.
TGTGCCAGCAGGAGGACAGTCTCCTACGAGCAGTACTTC,CASRRTVSYEQYF,few,TRBV6-5,TRBJ2-7,.
TGTGCCAGCAGTGGGACAGGGCTAAGCTCTGGAAACACCATATATTTT,CASSGTGLSSGNTIYF,.,TRBV6-6,TRBJ1-3,TRBD1
TGTGCCAGCAGCCAAGACAGGCTAACTTTTAGTGAAGCTTTCTTT,CASSQDRLTFSEAFF,.,TRBV5-4,TRBJ1-1,.
TGTGCCAGCAGCTTGATGAGGACAGGGCGGGGGACTGAAGCTTTCTTT,CASSLMRTGRGTEAFF,.,TRBV11-2,TRBJ1-1,TRBD1
TGCGCCAGCAGCTCGGGACAGGCGACCTACAATGAGCAGTTCTTC,CASSSGQATYNEQFF,.,TRBV5-1,TRBJ2-1,TRBD1
TGTGCCAGCAGCCGTGGGACCCGACAGGGAAAGGGGCCCGGTCAGCCCCAGCATTTT,CASSRGTRQGKGPGQPQHF,.,TRBV5-6,TRBJ1-5,TRBD1
TGTGCCAGTAGGGGGGACAGGTGGATCAATCAGCCCCAGCATTTT,CASRGDRWINQPQHF,.,TRBV19,TRBJ1-5,TRBD1